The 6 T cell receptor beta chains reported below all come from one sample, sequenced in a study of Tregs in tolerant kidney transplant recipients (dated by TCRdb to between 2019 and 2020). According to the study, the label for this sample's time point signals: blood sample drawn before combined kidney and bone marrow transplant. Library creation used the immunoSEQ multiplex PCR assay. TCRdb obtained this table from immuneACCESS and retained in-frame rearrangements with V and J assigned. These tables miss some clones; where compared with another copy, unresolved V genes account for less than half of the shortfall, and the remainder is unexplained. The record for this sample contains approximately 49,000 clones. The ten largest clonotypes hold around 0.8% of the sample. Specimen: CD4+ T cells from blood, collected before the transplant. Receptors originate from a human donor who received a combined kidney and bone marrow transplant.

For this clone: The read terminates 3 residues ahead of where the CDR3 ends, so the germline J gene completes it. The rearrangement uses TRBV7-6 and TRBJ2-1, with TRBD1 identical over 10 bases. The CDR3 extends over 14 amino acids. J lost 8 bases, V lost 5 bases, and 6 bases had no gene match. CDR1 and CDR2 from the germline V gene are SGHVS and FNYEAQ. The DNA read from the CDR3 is TGTGCCAGCAGCATGGGACAGGGGACCGATGAG. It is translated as CASSMGQGTDE. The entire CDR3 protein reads CASSMGQGTDEQFF.

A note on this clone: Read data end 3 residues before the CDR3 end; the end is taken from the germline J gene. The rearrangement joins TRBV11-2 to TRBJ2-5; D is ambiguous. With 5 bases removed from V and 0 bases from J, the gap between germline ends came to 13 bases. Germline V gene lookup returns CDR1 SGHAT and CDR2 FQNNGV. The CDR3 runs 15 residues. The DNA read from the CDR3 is TGTGCCAGCAGCACGTACAAGGGTCACCAAGAGACC. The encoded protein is CASSTYKGHQET. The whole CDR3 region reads CASSTYKGHQETQYF.

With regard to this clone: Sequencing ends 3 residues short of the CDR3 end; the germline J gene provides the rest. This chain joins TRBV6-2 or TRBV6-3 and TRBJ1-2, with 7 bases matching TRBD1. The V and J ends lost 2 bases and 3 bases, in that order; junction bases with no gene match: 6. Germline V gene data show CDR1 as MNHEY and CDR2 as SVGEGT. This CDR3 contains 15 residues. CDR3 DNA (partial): TGTGCCAGCAGTTACCGTCCACAGGGGCACTATGGC. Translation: CASSYRPQGHYG. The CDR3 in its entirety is CASSYRPQGHYGYTF.

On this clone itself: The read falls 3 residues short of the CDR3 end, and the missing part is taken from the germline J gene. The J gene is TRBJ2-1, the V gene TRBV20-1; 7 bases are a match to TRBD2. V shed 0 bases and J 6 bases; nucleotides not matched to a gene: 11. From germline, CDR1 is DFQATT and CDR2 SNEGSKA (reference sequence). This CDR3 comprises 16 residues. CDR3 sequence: CSARDSRRGGINEQFF. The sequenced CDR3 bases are TGCAGTGCTAGAGACTCCCGGAGGGGAGGGATCAATGAG.

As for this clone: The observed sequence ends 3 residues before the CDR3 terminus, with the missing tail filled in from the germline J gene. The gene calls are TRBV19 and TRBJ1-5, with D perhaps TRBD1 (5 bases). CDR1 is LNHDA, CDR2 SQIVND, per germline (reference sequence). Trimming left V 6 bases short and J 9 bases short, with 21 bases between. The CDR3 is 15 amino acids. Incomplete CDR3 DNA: TGTGCCAGTAGAGTTCAGGCGTTAGGGGAAGGGCCC. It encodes CASRVQALGEGP. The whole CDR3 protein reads CASRVQALGEGPQHF.

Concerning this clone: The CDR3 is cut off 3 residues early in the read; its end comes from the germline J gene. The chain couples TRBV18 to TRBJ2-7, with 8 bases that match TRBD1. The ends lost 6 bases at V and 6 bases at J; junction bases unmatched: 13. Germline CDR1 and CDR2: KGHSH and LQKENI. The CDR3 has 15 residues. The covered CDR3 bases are TGTGCCAGCTCCCCCGGGACAGGTCCAGCTCTCGAG. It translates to CASSPGTGPALE. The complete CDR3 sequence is CASSPGTGPALEQYF.